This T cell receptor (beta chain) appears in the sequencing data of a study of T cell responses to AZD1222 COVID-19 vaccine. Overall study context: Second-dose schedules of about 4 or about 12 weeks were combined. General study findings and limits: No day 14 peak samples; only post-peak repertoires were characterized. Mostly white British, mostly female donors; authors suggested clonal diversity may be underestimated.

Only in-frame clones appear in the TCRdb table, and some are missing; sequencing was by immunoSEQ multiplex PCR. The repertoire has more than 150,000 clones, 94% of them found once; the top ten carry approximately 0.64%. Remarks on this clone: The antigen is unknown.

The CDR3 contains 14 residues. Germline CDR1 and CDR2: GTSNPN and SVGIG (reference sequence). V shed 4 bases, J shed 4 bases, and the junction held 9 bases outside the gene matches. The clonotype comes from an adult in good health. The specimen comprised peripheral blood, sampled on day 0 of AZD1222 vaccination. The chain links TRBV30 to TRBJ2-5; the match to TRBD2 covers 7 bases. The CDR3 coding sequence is TGTGCCTGGAACAATGGTATAGCGGGAGAGACCCAGTACTTC. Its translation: CAWNNGIAGETQYF.